The next 12 T cell receptor beta chains were all read from a single sample in a study of Graves' ophthalmopathy and Graves' hyperthyroidism. TCR beta CDR3 regions were amplified from RNA transcripts. The workflow started with a first-round RT-PCR run with HTBI primers and then moved on to a second-round multiplex PCR. TCRdb re-analysed the multiplex PCR reads in MiXCR, keeping a single row per CDR3 protein. This table holds almost 750,000 distinct CDR3 sequences, about 44% found once. Specimen: peripheral blood. The source of these receptors is an adult man with Graves' ophthalmopathy.

This clonotype was detected ten times or more. The genes are TRBV7-9 and TRBJ1-1; tentatively, D is TRBD1 (6 bases). The CDR3 is made up of 14 amino acids. Germline-derived CDR1 and CDR2 are SEHNR and FQNEAQ (reference sequence). Trimming left V 3 bases short and J 6 bases short, with 14 bases between. The CDR3 coding sequence is TGTGCCAGCAGCTTCACACAGGGAGGCGCTGAAGCTTTCTTT. This sequence encodes CASSFTQGGAEAFF.

This chain uses TRBV6-1 with TRBJ2-7; 11 bases are shared with TRBD1. Germline values: CDR1 MNHNS, CDR2 SASEGT. CDR3 length: 14 residues. Losses at the gene ends were 8 bases for V and 3 bases for J; bases not matched to a gene: 6. The CDR3 region has the DNA TGTGCCAGCTTAGGGACAGGGGGATTCTACGAGCAGTACTTC. Amino acid sequence: CASLGTGGFYEQYF.

The chain couples TRBV20-1 to TRBJ2-7; D ambiguous. The length of the CDR3 is 16 residues. V was shortened by 6 bases and J by 0 bases, with 21 bases between the two germline ends. Germline CDR1 and CDR2: DFQATT and SNEGSKA (reference sequence). The CDR3: CSASPAILRSSYEQYF. The CDR3 DNA is TGCAGTGCCTCCCCGGCGATCCTCCGGTCCTCCTACGAGCAGTACTTC.

The gene calls are TRBV12-3 or TRBV12-4 and TRBJ1-2, with 9 bases aligning to TRBD1. The CDR3 runs to 15 residues. Trimming at V came to 5 bases and at J to 4 bases, leaving 8 bases not matched to a gene. CDR3 nucleotide sequence: TGTGCCAGCAGTCTTGTACAGGGGGCGGGCTATGGCTACACCTTC. It yields the protein CASSLVQGAGYGYTF.

The sample holds a few counts of this clonotype. V is TRBV5-1 and J is TRBJ1-1; D gene unclear. This CDR3 region has 13 residues. Germline V gene sequence: CDR1 SGHRS, CDR2 YFSETQ. Trimming cost V 1 base and J 2 bases, with 6 bases left between them. The CDR3 protein is CASSLFSNTEAFF. In DNA form, the CDR3 reads TGCGCCAGCAGCTTGTTCTCTAACACTGAAGCTTTCTTT.

The chain's CDR3 is CASRLARELFF. Written as DNA, the CDR3 is TGTGCCAGCAGGCTCGCCAGGGAGCTGTTTTTT. The chain carries TRBV25-1 and TRBJ2-2; no clear D gene. The CDR3 sequence is 11 residues long. V gave up 6 bases and J gave up 9 bases, with 8 bases separating them. The germline V gene has CDR1 MGHDK and CDR2 SYGVNS. The full variable domain, completed using reference TRBV25-1 and TRBJ2-2, is EADIYQTPRYLVIGTGKKITLECSQTMGHDKMYWYQQDPGMELHLIHYSYGVNSTEKGDLSSESTVSRIRTEHFPLTLESARPSHTSQYLCASRLARELFFGEGSRLTVL.

This clonotype was counted between two and nine times. The chain couples TRBV7-9 to TRBJ2-2; perhaps D is TRBD1 or TRBD2 (5 bases each). Trimming stripped 4 bases from V and 4 bases from J, with 16 bases between. CDR3 length: 16 residues. Germline CDR1 SEHNR, CDR2 FQNEAQ (reference sequence). CDR3 residues: CASSSPPGTFTGELFF. Written as DNA, the CDR3 is TGTGCCAGCAGCTCCCCCCCCGGGACCTTCACCGGGGAGCTGTTTTTT.

The chain couples TRBV29-1 to TRBJ2-7; tentatively, D is TRBD2 (5 bases). Germline V CDR1 and CDR2: SQVTM, ANQGSEA. This CDR3 is built from 13 residues. The V gene lost 8 bases and the J gene lost 3 bases, with 17 bases spanning the gap. The CDR3 DNA reads as TGCAGCAGCTCGGGCGGACTGATCTACGAGCAGTACTTC. Protein: CSSSGGLIYEQYF.

J is TRBJ2-1 and V is TRBV24-1; 8 bases match TRBD1. The CDR3 totals 17 residues. CDR1 and CDR2 from the germline V gene are KGHDR and SFDVKD. The J segment lost 5 bases and the V segment lost 4 bases, leaving 12 bases of the junction unmatched. DNA for the CDR3: TGTGCCACCAGTGACTCCGGACAGGGAAGGGTAGACAATGAGCAGTTCTTC. Protein sequence: CATSDSGQGRVDNEQFF.

Only a few counts were recorded for this clonotype. The chain joins TRBV7-9 to TRBJ1-2; a weak D match, TRBD1 (5 bases). CDR1 SEHNR and CDR2 FQNEAQ come from the germline V gene (reference sequence). The germline V and J ends were trimmed by 0 bases and 2 bases, with 34 bases remaining between them. The CDR3 sequence is 23 residues long. The CDR3 DNA reads TGTGCCAGCAGCTTAGCGCAGTTAGGGCAGAGATTAGAACTATTCCGGGACAACTATGGCTACACCTTC. It translates to CASSLAQLGQRLELFRDNYGYTF.

In this sample, this clonotype turned up many times. The J gene is TRBJ2-7, the V gene TRBV7-2, with D perhaps assigned TRBD1 or TRBD2 (5 bases each). Trimming took 2 bases from V and 5 from J, leaving 16 bases between them. CDR1 is SGHTA, CDR2 FQGNSA, per germline. This CDR3 has 15 residues. Here the CDR3 reads CASSLQGVKEDEQYF. The CDR3 region has the DNA TGTGCCAGCAGCTTACAGGGAGTAAAGGAGGACGAGCAGTACTTC. Full variable domain (remainder filled in from reference TRBV7-2 and TRBJ2-7): GAGVSQSPSNKVTEKGKDVELRCDPISGHTALYWYRQSLGQGLEFLIYFQGNSAPDKSGLPSDRFSAERTGGSVSTLTIQRTQQEDSAVYLCASSLQGVKEDEQYFGPGTRLTVT.

This clonotype was detected many times. The chain links TRBV10-3 to TRBJ1-1; a possible D gene is TRBD1 (6 bases). V was pared by 3 bases and J by 4 bases, with 12 bases between. Germline V gives CDR1 ENHRY, CDR2 SYGVKD. This CDR3 region has 14 residues. The CDR3, as DNA: TGTGCCATCAGTGACAGGGGAGGAAGCACTGAAGCTTTCTTT. This sequence encodes CAISDRGGSTEAFF.